A selection of T cell receptor beta chains follows, all from one sample in a study of OX40 agonist ivuxolimab in advanced cancers. TCRdb's table, derived via immunoSEQ multiplex PCR, lists solely in-frame clones and lacks some. This sample has tens of thousands of clones; nearly 90% occur once, and the top ten carry 5%. The sample was CD4+ or CD8+ T cells sorted from blood, taken in a trial of the OX40 agonist ivuxolimab. The origin of the receptors is an adult with an advanced solid tumor such as melanoma, head and neck, liver or kidney cancer. CDR3s include the opening cysteine and the closing phenylalanine or tryptophan. D genes are given only for firm matches. Clone size is shown for a subset of rows, as once, few, many or a class of expanded clone.

V gene,D gene,clone size,J gene,CDR3 length,CDR3 DNA,CDR3 protein
TRBV7-9,NA,NA,TRBJ1-2,16,TGTGCCAGCAGCTCCGGATATTCAGGGGTTTTCTATGGCTACACCTTC,CASSSGYSGVFYGYTF
TRBV11-2,NA,NA,TRBJ1-3,15,TGTGCCAGCAGCGCGGTCATTGGCTCTGGAAACACCATATACTTT,CASSAVIGSGNTIYF
TRBV13,NA,NA,TRBJ2-2,17,TGTGCCAGCAGGGGCGGGAAGAGTAGTGTGTACACCGGGGAGCTGTTTTTT,CASRGGKSSVYTGELFF
TRBV11-3,NA,NA,TRBJ2-5,12,TGTGCCAGCAGCTTCCAGAGGGAGACCCAGTACTTC,CASSFQRETQYF
TRBV15,NA,NA,TRBJ2-3,12,TGTGCCACCGCTCCCTCCACAGATACGCAGTATTTT,CATAPSTDTQYF
TRBV4-1,NA,NA,TRBJ1-2,16,TGCGCCAGCAGCCCCCGGTCTGACAGCGCTAACTATGGCTACACCTTC,CASSPRSDSANYGYTF
TRBV6-5,NA,NA,TRBJ1-1,14,TGTGCCAGCAGTCGACAGTTATCAAATTCTGAAGCTTTCTTT,CASSRQLSNSEAFF
TRBV7-2,NA,few,TRBJ2-7,11,TGTGCCAGCAGCTTAACGTACGAGCAGTACTTC,CASSLTYEQYF
TRBV6-5,NA,NA,TRBJ2-7,11,TGTGCCAGCAGGGCCCGGGACGAGCAGTACTTC,CASRARDEQYF
TRBV5-1,NA,NA,TRBJ2-3,16,TGCGCCAGCAGCTTGGTGTCAGGGGAAGGCACAGATACGCAGTATTTT,CASSLVSGEGTDTQYF
TRBV7-2,NA,NA,TRBJ2-7,11,TGTGCCAGCAGCGTGGAGGGTGAGCAGTACTTC,CASSVEGEQYF
TRBV28,TRBD1,NA,TRBJ2-5,14,TGTGCCAGCAGTGTACGGACAGGGAAGGAGACCCAGTACTTC,CASSVRTGKETQYF
TRBV11-2,TRBD1,NA,TRBJ1-4,15,TGTGCCAGCAGCTTAGAACAGGGGGCGCGGGAAAAACTGTTTTTT,CASSLEQGAREKLFF
TRBV5-1,NA,NA,TRBJ2-6,14,TGCGCCAGCTCGTGGGGTACTGGGGCCAACGTCCTGACTTTC,CASSWGTGANVLTF
TRBV19,NA,NA,TRBJ2-7,12,TGTGCCAGTAGACCAAGCAGGAGAGAGCAGTACTTC,CASRPSRREQYF
TRBV7-9,NA,NA,TRBJ2-1,15,TGTGCCAGCAGCTTAGTTGGGGTCGGCTACAATGAGCAGTTCTTC,CASSLVGVGYNEQFF
TRBV19,NA,few,TRBJ2-3,14,TGTGCCAGTAGTATCACGTCGGAAGGAAATACGCAGTATTTT,CASSITSEGNTQYF
TRBV30,TRBD2,NA,TRBJ2-3,15,TGTGCCTGGAGAGGAATTAGCGGGAGAGGGGTTGCGCAGTATTTT,CAWRGISGRGVAQYF
TRBV6-5,TRBD1,NA,TRBJ1-1,14,TGTGCCAGCAGACGGACAGGGACGAACACTGAAGCTTTCTTT,CASRRTGTNTEAFF
TRBV11-3,TRBD2,NA,TRBJ2-1,15,TGTGCCAGCAGCTTAGGGCGGGAGGCCTACAATGAGCAGTTCTTC,CASSLGREAYNEQFF
TRBV5-1,TRBD1,NA,TRBJ1-1,15,TGCGCCAGCAGCGGCGGGACAGGGGTGAACACTGAAGCTTTCTTT,CASSGGTGVNTEAFF
TRBV30,TRBD1,NA,TRBJ1-3,15,TGTGCCTGGAGTACTAACAGGGGGAGAGGAAACACCATATATTTT,CAWSTNRGRGNTIYF
TRBV11-2,TRBD1,NA,TRBJ1-1,14,TGTGCCAGCAGCTTAGGACAGGGGAACACTGAAGCTTTCTTT,CASSLGQGNTEAFF
TRBV11-2,NA,NA,TRBJ1-4,15,TGTGCCAGCAGCCCCGGGACTATCGAGGGTGAAAAACTGTTTTTT,CASSPGTIEGEKLFF
TRBV18,TRBD1,NA,TRBJ1-1,14,TGTGCCAGCTCGGCCGACAGGGAGGTCACTGAAGCTTTCTTT,CASSADREVTEAFF
TRBV19,TRBD1,NA,TRBJ1-3,15,TGTGCCAGCGATGGAGGACAGGGAACAGGAAACACCATATATTTT,CASDGGQGTGNTIYF
TRBV27,TRBD2,NA,TRBJ2-3,15,TGTGCCAGCAGTCCCGGGACTAGCGGGACAGATACGCAGTATTTT,CASSPGTSGTDTQYF
TRBV7-9,NA,NA,TRBJ1-1,13,TGTGCCAGCAGCTTAGGGGAGAACACTGAAGCTTTCTTT,CASSLGENTEAFF
TRBV6-5,NA,NA,TRBJ1-6,14,TGTGCCAGCAGTTATGACCAGGGCACTTCACCCCTCCACTTT,CASSYDQGTSPLHF
TRBV28,NA,NA,TRBJ1-3,17,TGTGCCAGCAGTTTATATGCTGATGGCTTCTCTGGAAACACCATATATTTT,CASSLYADGFSGNTIYF
TRBV15,NA,NA,TRBJ2-5,14,TGTGCCACCGGGGGGGGCGCCCCGGGGGAGACCCAGTACTTC,CATGGGAPGETQYF
TRBV18,NA,NA,TRBJ2-7,15,TGTGCCAGCTCACCTGGAACCAAGATCACCTACGAGCAGTACTTC,CASSPGTKITYEQYF
TRBV11-2,NA,once,TRBJ1-4,13,TGTGCCAGCAGTGGACAACAAGGAGAAAAACTGTTTTTT,CASSGQQGEKLFF
TRBV6-1,TRBD1,NA,TRBJ1-4,14,TGTGCCAGCAGTTGGACAGGGGTCGGGGAAAAACTGTTTTTT,CASSWTGVGEKLFF
TRBV20-1,NA,NA,TRBJ2-1,11,TGCAGTGTTAGTGGGAGGAATGAGCAGTTCTTC,CSVSGRNEQFF
TRBV6-4,NA,NA,TRBJ2-7,15,TGTGCCAGCAGTGTGGGCCCGGGCGACTCCTACGAGCAGTACTTC,CASSVGPGDSYEQYF
TRBV10-3,TRBD2,once,TRBJ2-1,16,TGTGCCATCAGTGCCCATACTAGCGGGAGTTTCAATGAGCAGTTCTTC,CAISAHTSGSFNEQFF
TRBV19,TRBD2,NA,TRBJ2-3,15,TGTGCCAGTAGTTCACTAGCGGGAGGTGAAGATACGCAGTATTTT,CASSSLAGGEDTQYF
TRBV18,NA,NA,TRBJ2-5,14,TGTGCCAGCTCACCACCGTCGATGCAAGAGACCCAGTACTTC,CASSPPSMQETQYF
TRBV27,NA,NA,TRBJ2-7,16,TGTGCCAGCGGCCTAACCCCGACAGTAGAATTCTACGAGCAGTACTTC,CASGLTPTVEFYEQYF
TRBV7-9,NA,NA,TRBJ1-3,14,TGTGCCAGCAGCCCGGACAGCTCTGGAAACACCATATATTTT,CASSPDSSGNTIYF
TRBV18,NA,NA,TRBJ1-1,15,TGTGCCAGCTCACCAAGTGTCCTATTGGGCACTGAAGCTTTCTTT,CASSPSVLLGTEAFF
TRBV19,TRBD2,NA,TRBJ2-3,15,TGTGCCAGTAGTTTGACTAGCGGGAGCACAGATACGCAGTATTTT,CASSLTSGSTDTQYF
TRBV7-9,NA,NA,TRBJ2-2,14,TGTGCCAGCAGCTCTAGCTTTTTCGCCGGGGAGCTGTTTTTT,CASSSSFFAGELFF
TRBV7-2,NA,once,TRBJ2-7,15,TGTGCCAGCAGCTTAGATATAGGGGCAGGGCGCGAGCAGTACTTC,CASSLDIGAGREQYF
TRBV4-2,NA,NA,TRBJ1-3,14,TGTGCCAGCAGCCAAGATCCCAGTGGAAACACCATATATTTT,CASSQDPSGNTIYF
TRBV9,NA,NA,TRBJ1-5,15,TGTGCCAGCAGCGTAGGGGGACACCCCAATCAGCCCCAGCATTTT,CASSVGGHPNQPQHF
TRBV5-1,TRBD1,once,TRBJ1-1,16,TGCGCCAGCAGCCTCAAAGGGGGGACAGGGGAGACTGAAGCTTTCTTT,CASSLKGGTGETEAFF
TRBV7-6,TRBD2,NA,TRBJ2-1,14,TGTGCCAGCAGCTTATCCGGGACTAGCGGAGAGCAGTTCTTC,CASSLSGTSGEQFF
TRBV18,NA,NA,TRBJ1-2,13,TGTGCCAGCTCACCCGACAGGAACTATGGCTACACCTTC,CASSPDRNYGYTF
TRBV10-3,NA,NA,TRBJ1-2,10,TGTGCCATCAAAGAGCAAGGCTACACCTTC,CAIKEQGYTF